The clone carrying this TCR beta chain was observed a few times. What it binds is not known. The sample originates from a study of blood T cells in healthy people across ages. Whole-study results and caveats: The lack of PBMC sorting stopped any conclusive naive versus antigen-experienced comparison. A roughly linear age-dependent decrease characterized TCR beta diversity per million T cells.

Germline V gives CDR1 MNHNS, CDR2 SASEGT. The CDR3 is 15 amino acids. Alongside a J-beta primer mix, a sample-barcoded 5' primer served in a second PCR lasting 7 to 11 cycles. The authors tagged each cDNA molecule using a template-switch adaptor with 12 random nucleotides. Each CDR3 protein gets one entry after TCRdb re-called the 5' RACE reads with MiXCR. Here the sample spans some 930,000 distinct CDR3 sequences, approximately 32% being singletons. Total RNA extracted from each sample amounted to at least 6 micrograms. These sequences were also reported in another study, on T cells of mothers and their children.

The sequencing input was blood. The clonotype was recovered from a woman aged 40 to 49 in good health. The chain links TRBV6-1 to TRBJ2-5; no definite D call. The DNA matches TRBJ2-7 better at its end, which makes the J call doubtful. In DNA form, the CDR3 reads TGTGCCAGCAGTGAATGGGAAAGGGTTCCCTACGAGCAGTACTTC. Translating it yields CASSEWERVPYEQYF.